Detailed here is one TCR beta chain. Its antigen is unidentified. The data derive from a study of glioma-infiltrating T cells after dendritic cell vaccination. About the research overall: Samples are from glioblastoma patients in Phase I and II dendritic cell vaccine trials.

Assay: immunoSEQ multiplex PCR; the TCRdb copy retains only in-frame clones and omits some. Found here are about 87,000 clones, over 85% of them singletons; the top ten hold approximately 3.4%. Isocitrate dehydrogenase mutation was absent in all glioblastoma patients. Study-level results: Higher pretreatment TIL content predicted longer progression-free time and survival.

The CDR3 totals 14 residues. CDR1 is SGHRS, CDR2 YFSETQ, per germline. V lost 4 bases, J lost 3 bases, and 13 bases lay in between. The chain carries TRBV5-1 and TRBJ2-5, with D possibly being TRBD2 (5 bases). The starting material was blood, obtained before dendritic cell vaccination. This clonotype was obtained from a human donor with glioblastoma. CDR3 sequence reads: CASSDTSTEETQYF. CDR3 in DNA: TGCGCCAGCAGCGATACTAGTACCGAAGAGACCCAGTACTTC.